This entry features one T cell receptor (beta chain) sequence. Its antigen is unidentified. Germline-derived CDR1 and CDR2 are MDHEN and SYDVKM. Trimming removed 4 bases from V and 1 base from J; junction bases left unmatched: 10. This CDR3 is 18 amino acids long. Cohort: HPV-negative, locally advanced oral cavity squamous cell carcinoma patients. This specimen belongs to a study of neoadjuvant anti-PD-1 for oral cavity cancer. Study-wide results and caveats: Larger post-treatment preexisting tumor clones tracked with greater tumor shrinkage. Treg/Th17 ratio rose with pretreatment blood and fell with post-treatment tumor TCRbeta clonality.

The repertoire was sequenced with immunoSEQ multiplex PCR; TCRdb's copy has only in-frame clones and lacks some. Among 6,500 to 8,500 clones listed, around 48% were seen once. The genes are TRBV28 and TRBJ1-5, with 10 nucleotides matching TRBD1. Source: tumor tissue, taken before nivolumab (anti-PD-1) treatment. The TCR originated in a person aged 35-79 years with oral cavity squamous cell carcinoma. CDR3 residues: CASSSPDRGRGSNQPQHF. For the CDR3, the DNA is TGTGCCAGCAGTTCCCCAGACAGGGGGCGTGGAAGCAATCAGCCCCAGCATTTT.